Listed below are T cell receptor beta chains from one sample, sequenced in a study of blood T cell repertoires in COVID-19. Only in-frame clones appear in the TCRdb table, and some are missing; sequencing was by immunoSEQ multiplex PCR. The sample has around 190,000 clones, about 88% seen once. Sequencing input: PBMCs or T cells enriched from blood (not recorded which). The receptors come from a woman aged 25 to 45 who had recovered from COVID-19. The CDR3 runs from the conserved cysteine through the conserved F or W. D genes are given only for firm matches. Clone sizes are given selectively: once, few, many, or a class where the clone is expanded.

clone_size,v_call,j_call,d_call,cdr3_nt,cdr3_aa
NA,TRBV9,TRBJ2-2,TRBD1,TGTGCCAGCAGCGTGGGACAGGGGACCGGGGAGCTGTTTTTT,CASSVGQGTGELFF
NA,TRBV19,TRBJ2-1,NA,TGTGCCAGTAAAACAGGAACTCTTGGGATTGAGCAGTTCTTC,CASKTGTLGIEQFF
once,TRBV7-9,TRBJ1-6,TRBD1,TGTGCCAGCAGTCATGGACAGGGGTATAATTCACCCCTCCACTTT,CASSHGQGYNSPLHF
NA,TRBV27,TRBJ1-6,NA,TGTGCCAGCAGTTTAGCCGGAGGATTCTTAAATTCACCCCTCCACTTT,CASSLAGGFLNSPLHF
NA,TRBV19,TRBJ2-5,TRBD1,TGTGCCAGTACCTCCGCCGGGACAGACGGGGAGACCCAGTACTTC,CASTSAGTDGETQYF
NA,TRBV6-6,TRBJ2-1,TRBD2,TGTGCCAGCAGCCCCGGGACTAGAGCCACAAATGAGCAGTTCTTC,CASSPGTRATNEQFF
NA,TRBV5-5,TRBJ2-7,TRBD2,TGTGCCAGCAGCTTGGGGGCGGGAGAGAGCTACGAGCAGTACTTC,CASSLGAGESYEQYF
NA,TRBV28,TRBJ1-6,TRBD1,TGTGCCAGCAGTCCCGAACAGGGGACCTCTTATAATTCACCCCTCCACTTT,CASSPEQGTSYNSPLHF
NA,TRBV7-2,TRBJ2-5,TRBD2,TGTGCCAGCAGCTTCGGACTAGCGGGGGAGACCCAGTACTTC,CASSFGLAGETQYF
NA,TRBV6-1,TRBJ2-7,TRBD1,TGTGCCAGCAGGGAAGCGGGCTATGACAGGGGCTCCTACGAGCAGTACTTC,CASREAGYDRGSYEQYF
NA,TRBV19,TRBJ1-5,NA,TGTGCCAGTAGTATGCACCGGGAGGTTCAGCCCCAGCATTTT,CASSMHREVQPQHF
NA,TRBV5-6,TRBJ1-6,TRBD1,TGTGCCAGCAGCTTCCGGGACAGGGGTTATTCACCCCTCCACTTT,CASSFRDRGYSPLHF
NA,TRBV29-1,TRBJ2-3,TRBD2,TGCAGCGTTTTGCGGGGGGGGAGCACAGATACGCAGTATTTT,CSVLRGGSTDTQYF
once,TRBV7-8,TRBJ1-2,TRBD1,TGTGCCAGCAGCTTGGTCCAGGGGGCCCATGGCTACACCTTC,CASSLVQGAHGYTF
NA,TRBV10-1,TRBJ2-6,TRBD1,TGCGCCAGCAGAGTTAAGGGACAGGGGTGCTCTGGGGCCAACGTCCTGACTTTC,CASRVKGQGCSGANVLTF
once,TRBV7-2,TRBJ2-3,TRBD1,TGTGCCAGCAGCGCCACCCTGGACAGGGCGGCCTGTGAGACAGATACGCAGTATTTT,CASSATLDRAACETDTQYF
NA,TRBV7-8,TRBJ2-7,TRBD2,TGTGCCAGCAGCTACGGACTAGCGGGAGTGGGGTACGAGCAGTACTTC,CASSYGLAGVGYEQYF
few,TRBV19,TRBJ1-2,TRBD1,TGTGCCAGTAGTCCCGGACAGGGGGAGTTTGGCTACACCTTC,CASSPGQGEFGYTF
NA,TRBV21-1,TRBJ1-2,NA,TGTGCCAGCAGCAACCCGGGGAGGTTGTGGAGGTATGGCTACACCTTC,CASSNPGRLWRYGYTF
NA,TRBV19,TRBJ1-2,NA,TGTGCCAGTAGTTATCAGGGAAGGGGCTACACCTTC,CASSYQGRGYTF
once,TRBV14,TRBJ2-2,NA,TGTGCCAGCAGCCAAGCAGGGGCGAGCTACCGGGAGCTGTTTTTT,CASSQAGASYRELFF
few,TRBV7-2,TRBJ1-4,NA,TGTGCCAGCAGGACTAGACCGGGACCCAATGAAAAACTGTTTTTT,CASRTRPGPNEKLFF
NA,TRBV7-9,TRBJ2-2,NA,TGTGCCAGCAGCTTAGGGGGGCTTAACACCGGGGAGCTGTTTTTT,CASSLGGLNTGELFF
NA,TRBV15,TRBJ2-3,TRBD2,TGTGCCACCAGCGGAAATAGCGGGAGGGGCACAGATACGCAGTATTTT,CATSGNSGRGTDTQYF
NA,TRBV27,TRBJ2-1,NA,TGTGCCAGCAGTTTATCCCAGAATGAGCAGTTCTTC,CASSLSQNEQFF
NA,TRBV7-2,TRBJ2-5,NA,TGTGCCAGCAGAAAGGTCAGGATCCAAAGAGAGACCCAGTACTTC,CASRKVRIQRETQYF
NA,TRBV18,TRBJ1-2,NA,TGTGCCAGCTCCGAGCAGGGTACTAACTATGGCTACACCTTC,CASSEQGTNYGYTF
NA,TRBV28,TRBJ2-7,TRBD2,TGTGCCAGCTCCCCGGGGGGAGCCGGTTTGGACGAGCAGTACTTC,CASSPGGAGLDEQYF
NA,TRBV27,TRBJ2-2,NA,TGTGCCAGCAGTCTGGACAATCCGAACACCGGGGAGCTGTTTTTT,CASSLDNPNTGELFF
NA,TRBV5-8,TRBJ2-1,NA,TGTGCCAGCAGCTCACACAGGGTTCGTTCCTACAATGAGCAGTTCTTC,CASSSHRVRSYNEQFF
NA,TRBV20-1,TRBJ2-3,TRBD2,TGCAGTGCTAGTCAACTAGCGGGGGGGACAGATACGCAGTATTTT,CSASQLAGGTDTQYF
NA,TRBV7-2,TRBJ1-5,TRBD1,TGTGCCAGCAGCCGGGACAGGGGGAATATCCAGCCCCAGCATTTT,CASSRDRGNIQPQHF
NA,TRBV19,TRBJ1-1,NA,TGTGCCAGTAGTGACGCCGGGTGGAGCACTGAAGCTTTCTTT,CASSDAGWSTEAFF
once,TRBV30,TRBJ2-5,TRBD2,TGTGCCTGGGGATCAAGCGGGAGGGCCTCAGAGACCCAGTACTTC,CAWGSSGRASETQYF
once,TRBV3-1/TRBV3-2,TRBJ2-2,NA,TGTGCCAGCAGTAGGGGCGGGGAGCTGTTTTTT,CASSRGGELFF
NA,TRBV27,TRBJ1-5,TRBD1,TGTGCCAGCAGTTCACAGGGGTATGGTCAGCCCCAGCATTTT,CASSSQGYGQPQHF
NA,TRBV12-3/TRBV12-4,TRBJ1-5,NA,TGTGCCAGCAGCAGCCCGGGTAATCAGCCCCAGCATTTT,CASSSPGNQPQHF
NA,TRBV11-1,TRBJ2-1,NA,TGTGCCAGCAGCACGACAGTATCTTCTTACAATGAGCAGTTCTTC,CASSTTVSSYNEQFF
NA,TRBV5-1,TRBJ1-2,TRBD1,TGCGCCAGCAGCTTGGTACTTACAGGGGTTGGCTATGGCTACACCTTC,CASSLVLTGVGYGYTF
NA,TRBV24-1,TRBJ1-5,TRBD1,TGTGCCACCAGTGACTCGAGACAGGGGGCGCGGGGTCAGCCCCAGCATTTT,CATSDSRQGARGQPQHF
NA,TRBV27,TRBJ2-5,TRBD1,TGTGCCAGCAGTTTATCCGGGACAGGGGGTTTCGAGACCCAGTACTTC,CASSLSGTGGFETQYF
NA,TRBV24-1,TRBJ2-2,NA,TGTGCCACCAGGCAACGAGGATCCGGGGAGCTGTTTTTT,CATRQRGSGELFF
NA,TRBV24-1,TRBJ2-3,TRBD2,TGTGCCACCAGTGATTTGCGTCCAGCGGGGGTAGATACGCAGTATTTT,CATSDLRPAGVDTQYF
NA,TRBV6-5,TRBJ1-2,NA,TGTGCCAGCAGTTCGGACAGAGCTAACTATGGCTACACCTTC,CASSSDRANYGYTF
NA,TRBV27,TRBJ1-4,TRBD1,TGTGCCAGCAGTTCAACAGGGGGTAATGAAAAACTGTTTTTT,CASSSTGGNEKLFF
once,TRBV5-1,TRBJ1-3,NA,TGCGCCAGCAGCCCATCCGGAGTGAAATCTGGAAACACCATATATTTT,CASSPSGVKSGNTIYF
NA,TRBV19,TRBJ1-1,TRBD1,TGTGCCAGTAGTTTCCCCTTGGGGACAGGGCACACTGAAGCTTTCTTT,CASSFPLGTGHTEAFF